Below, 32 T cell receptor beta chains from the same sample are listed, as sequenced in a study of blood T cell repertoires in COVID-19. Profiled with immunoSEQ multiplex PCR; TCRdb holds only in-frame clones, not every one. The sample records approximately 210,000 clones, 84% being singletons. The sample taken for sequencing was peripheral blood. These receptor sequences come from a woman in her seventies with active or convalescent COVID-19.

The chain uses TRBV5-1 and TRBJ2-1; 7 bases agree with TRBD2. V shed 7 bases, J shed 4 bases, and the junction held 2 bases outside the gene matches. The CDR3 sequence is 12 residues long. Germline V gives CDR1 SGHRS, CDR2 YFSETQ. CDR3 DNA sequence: TGCGCCAGCGGGGACTATTACAATGAGCAGTTCTTC. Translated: CASGDYYNEQFF.

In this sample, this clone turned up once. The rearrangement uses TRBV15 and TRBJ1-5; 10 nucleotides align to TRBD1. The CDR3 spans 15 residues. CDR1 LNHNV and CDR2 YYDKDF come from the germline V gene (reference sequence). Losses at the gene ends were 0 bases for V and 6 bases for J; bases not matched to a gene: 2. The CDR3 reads CATSREGQGFQPQHF. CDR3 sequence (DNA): TGTGCCACCAGCAGAGAGGGACAGGGGTTTCAGCCCCAGCATTTT. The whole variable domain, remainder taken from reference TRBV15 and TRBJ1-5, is DAMVIQNPRYQVTQFGKPVTLSCSQTLNHNVMYWYQQKSSQAPKLLFHYYDKDFNNEADTPDNFQSRRPNTSFCFLDIRSPGLGDTAMYLCATSREGQGFQPQHFGDGTRLSIL.

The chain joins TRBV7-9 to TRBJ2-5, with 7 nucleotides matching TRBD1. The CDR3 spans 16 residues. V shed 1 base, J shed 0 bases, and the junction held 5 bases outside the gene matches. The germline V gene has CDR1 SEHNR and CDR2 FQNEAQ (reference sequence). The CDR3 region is CASSLEGARDQETQYF. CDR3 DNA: TGTGCCAGCAGCTTAGAGGGGGCCAGAGACCAAGAGACCCAGTACTTC.

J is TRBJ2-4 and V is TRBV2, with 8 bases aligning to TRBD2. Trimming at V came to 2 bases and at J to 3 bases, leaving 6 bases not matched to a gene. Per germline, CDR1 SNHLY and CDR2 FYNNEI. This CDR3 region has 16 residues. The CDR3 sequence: CASSERVAGHKNIQYF. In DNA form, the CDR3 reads TGTGCCAGCAGTGAACGTGTAGCGGGACACAAAAACATTCAGTACTTC.

For the CDR3, the DNA is TGTGCCAGCAGTCGTATTAGTGAGGACAGGGTCGCGGATGAGCAGTTCTTC. The encoded protein is CASSRISEDRVADEQFF. This chain connects TRBV28 to TRBJ2-1, with 8 bases that match TRBD1. There are 17 residues in the CDR3. The V segment lost 5 bases and the J segment 8 bases; nucleotides outside the gene matches: 17. Germline lookup yields CDR1 MDHEN and CDR2 SYDVKM.

The CDR3 nucleotides are TGTGCCAGTACCCCCCGATCAGGCCACAAAACGGGCAATCAGCCCCAGCATTTT. It encodes CASTPRSGHKTGNQPQHF. This chain links TRBV19 with TRBJ1-5, with D hard to call. V was shortened by 7 bases and J by 2 bases, with 24 bases between the two germline ends. The CDR3 sequence is 18 residues long. Germline-derived CDR1 and CDR2 are LNHDA and SQIVND (reference sequence).

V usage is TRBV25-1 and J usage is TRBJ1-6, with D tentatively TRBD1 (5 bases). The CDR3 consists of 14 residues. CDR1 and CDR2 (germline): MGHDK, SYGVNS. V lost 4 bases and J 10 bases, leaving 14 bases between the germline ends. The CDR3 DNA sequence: TGTGCCAGCAGTGGCAGGGTTCGGGAGTCACCCCTCCACTTT. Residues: CASSGRVRESPLHF.

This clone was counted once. CDR3 in amino acids: CASSSPGTGLQGYTF. In nucleotides, the CDR3 is TGTGCCAGCAGCTCACCCGGGACAGGGCTACAGGGCTACACCTTC. The rearrangement links TRBV6-5 to TRBJ1-2; 9 nucleotides line up with TRBD1. Germline V lookup: CDR1 MNHEY, CDR2 SVGAGI. The ends lost 6 bases at V and 8 bases at J; junction bases unmatched: 13. The CDR3 is 15 amino acids.

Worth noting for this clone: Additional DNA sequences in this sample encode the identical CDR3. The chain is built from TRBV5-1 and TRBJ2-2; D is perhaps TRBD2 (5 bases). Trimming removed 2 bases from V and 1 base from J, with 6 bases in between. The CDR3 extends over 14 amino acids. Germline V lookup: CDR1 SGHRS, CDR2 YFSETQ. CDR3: CASSLSGNTGELFF. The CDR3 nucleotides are TGCGCCAGCAGCTTAAGCGGGAACACCGGGGAGCTGTTTTTT. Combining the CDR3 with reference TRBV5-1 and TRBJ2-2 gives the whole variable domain KAGVTQTPRYLIKTRGQQVTLSCSPISGHRSVSWYQQTPGQGLQFLFEYFSETQRNKGNFPGRFSGRQFSNSRSEMNVSTLELGDSALYLCASSLSGNTGELFFGEGSRLTVL.

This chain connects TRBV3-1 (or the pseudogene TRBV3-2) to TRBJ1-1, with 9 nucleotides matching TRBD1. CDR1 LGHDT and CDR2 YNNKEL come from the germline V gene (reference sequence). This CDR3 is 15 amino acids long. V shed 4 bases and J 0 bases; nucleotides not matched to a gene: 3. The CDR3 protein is CASSPTGGLNTEAFF. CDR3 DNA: TGTGCCAGCAGCCCGACAGGGGGTTTGAACACTGAAGCTTTCTTT.

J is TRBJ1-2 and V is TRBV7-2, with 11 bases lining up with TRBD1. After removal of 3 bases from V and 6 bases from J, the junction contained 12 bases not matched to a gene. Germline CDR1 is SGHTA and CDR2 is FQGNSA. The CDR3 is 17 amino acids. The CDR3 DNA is TGTGCCAGCAGCTTTTCTAACTTAGGACAGGGGGCGGATGGCTACACCTTC. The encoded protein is CASSFSNLGQGADGYTF.

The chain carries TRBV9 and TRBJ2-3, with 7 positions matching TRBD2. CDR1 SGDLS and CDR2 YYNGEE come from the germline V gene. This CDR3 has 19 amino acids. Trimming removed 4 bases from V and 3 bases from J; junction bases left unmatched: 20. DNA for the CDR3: TGTGCCAGCAGCCCACCCCCGGGGAGAGGGGCGGGAGTGACAGATACGCAGTATTTT. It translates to CASSPPPGRGAGVTDTQYF. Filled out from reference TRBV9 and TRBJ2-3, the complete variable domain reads DSGVTQTPKHLITATGQRVTLRCSPRSGDLSVYWYQQSLDQGLQFLIQYYNGEERAKGNILERFSAQQFPDLHSELNLSSLELGDSALYFCASSPPPGRGAGVTDTQYFGPGTRLTVL.

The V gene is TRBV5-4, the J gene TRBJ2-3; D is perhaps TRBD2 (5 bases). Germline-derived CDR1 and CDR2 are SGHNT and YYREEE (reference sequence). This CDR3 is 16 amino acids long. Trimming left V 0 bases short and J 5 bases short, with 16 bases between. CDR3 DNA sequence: TGTGCCAGCAGCTTGGTTTCCGGACTCCTAAAAGATACGCAGTATTTT. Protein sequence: CASSLVSGLLKDTQYF.

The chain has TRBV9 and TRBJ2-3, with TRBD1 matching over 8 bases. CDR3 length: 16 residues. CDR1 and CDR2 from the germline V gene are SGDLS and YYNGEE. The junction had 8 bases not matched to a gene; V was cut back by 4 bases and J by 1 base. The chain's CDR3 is CASSSYLQGGTDTQYF. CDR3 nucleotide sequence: TGTGCCAGCAGCTCATATCTACAGGGGGGCACAGATACGCAGTATTTT. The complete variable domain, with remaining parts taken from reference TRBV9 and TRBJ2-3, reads DSGVTQTPKHLITATGQRVTLRCSPRSGDLSVYWYQQSLDQGLQFLIQYYNGEERAKGNILERFSAQQFPDLHSELNLSSLELGDSALYFCASSSYLQGGTDTQYFGPGTRLTVL.

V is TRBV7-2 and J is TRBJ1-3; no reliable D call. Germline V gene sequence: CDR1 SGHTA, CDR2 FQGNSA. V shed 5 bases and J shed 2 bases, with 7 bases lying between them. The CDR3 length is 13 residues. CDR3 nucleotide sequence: TGTGCCAGCAGCCCTACCCCTGGAAACACCATATATTTT. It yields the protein CASSPTPGNTIYF.

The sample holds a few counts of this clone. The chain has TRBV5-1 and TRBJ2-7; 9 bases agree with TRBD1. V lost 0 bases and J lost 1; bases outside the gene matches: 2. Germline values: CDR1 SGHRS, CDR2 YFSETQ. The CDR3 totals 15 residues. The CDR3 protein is CASSLEGQGSYEQYF. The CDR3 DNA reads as TGCGCCAGCAGCTTGGAGGGACAGGGTTCCTACGAGCAGTACTTC.

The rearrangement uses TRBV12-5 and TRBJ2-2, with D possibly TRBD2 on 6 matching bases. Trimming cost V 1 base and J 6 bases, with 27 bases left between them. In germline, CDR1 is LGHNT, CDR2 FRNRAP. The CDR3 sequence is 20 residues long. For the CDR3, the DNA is TGTGCTAGTGGTTTGGCCCCCAGGCGGGGACCCTACATGGTCCCCGGGGAGCTGTTTTTT. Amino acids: CASGLAPRRGPYMVPGELFF.

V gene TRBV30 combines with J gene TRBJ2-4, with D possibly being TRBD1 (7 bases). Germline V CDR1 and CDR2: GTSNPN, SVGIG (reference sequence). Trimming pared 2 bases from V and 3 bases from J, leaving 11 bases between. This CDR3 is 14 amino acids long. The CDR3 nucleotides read TGTGCCTGGAGTAGACAGGGACTCAAAAACATTCAGTACTTC. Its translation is CAWSRQGLKNIQYF.

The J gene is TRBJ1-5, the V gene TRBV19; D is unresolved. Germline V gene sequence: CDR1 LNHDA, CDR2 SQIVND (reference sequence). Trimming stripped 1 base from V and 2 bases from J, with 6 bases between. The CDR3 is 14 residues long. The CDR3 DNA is TGTGCCAGTAGTATAGGTCGGGGCAATCAGCCCCAGCATTTT. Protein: CASSIGRGNQPQHF.

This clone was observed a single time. The CDR3 DNA sequence: TGTGCCAGTAGTAAGGGACAGAACAATCAGCCCCAGCATTTT. It codes for CASSKGQNNQPQHF. The V call is TRBV19, the J call TRBJ1-5; 7 positions agree with TRBD1. Germline CDR1 is LNHDA and CDR2 is SQIVND (reference sequence). The CDR3 consists of 14 residues. J was trimmed by 3 bases and V by 4 bases; bases with no gene match: 3.

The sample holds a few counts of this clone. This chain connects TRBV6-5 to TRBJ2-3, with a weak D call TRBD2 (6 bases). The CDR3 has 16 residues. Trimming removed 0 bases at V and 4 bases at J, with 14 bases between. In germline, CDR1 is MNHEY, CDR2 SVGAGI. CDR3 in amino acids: CASSYSGLLTPDTQYF. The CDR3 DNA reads TGTGCCAGCAGTTACTCGGGACTTTTGACCCCAGATACGCAGTATTTT.

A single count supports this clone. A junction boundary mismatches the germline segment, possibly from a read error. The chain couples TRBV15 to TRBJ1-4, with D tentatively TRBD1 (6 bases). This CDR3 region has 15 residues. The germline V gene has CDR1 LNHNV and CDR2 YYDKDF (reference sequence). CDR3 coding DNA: TGTGCCACCAGCGGAGAAAGACAGGTCCTTGAAAAACTGTTTTTT. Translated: CATSGERQVLEKLFF.

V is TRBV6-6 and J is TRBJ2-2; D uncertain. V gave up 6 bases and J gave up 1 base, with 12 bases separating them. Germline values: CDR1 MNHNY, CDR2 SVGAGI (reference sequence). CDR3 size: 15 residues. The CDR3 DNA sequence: TGTGCCAGCAGAATTACCTTACAGAACACCGGGGAGCTGTTTTTT. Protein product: CASRITLQNTGELFF.

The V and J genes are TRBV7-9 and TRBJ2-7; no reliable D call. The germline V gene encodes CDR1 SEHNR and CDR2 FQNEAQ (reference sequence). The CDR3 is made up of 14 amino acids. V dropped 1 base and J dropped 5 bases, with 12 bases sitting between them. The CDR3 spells CASSLGGSVNEQYF. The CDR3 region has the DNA TGTGCCAGCAGCTTAGGAGGTTCGGTCAACGAGCAGTACTTC.

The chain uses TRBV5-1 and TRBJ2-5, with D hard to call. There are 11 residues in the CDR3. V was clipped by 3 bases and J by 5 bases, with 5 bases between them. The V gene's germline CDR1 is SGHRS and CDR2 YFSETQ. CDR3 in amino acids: CASSSSETQYF. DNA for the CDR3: TGCGCCAGCAGCTCCTCCGAGACCCAGTACTTC.

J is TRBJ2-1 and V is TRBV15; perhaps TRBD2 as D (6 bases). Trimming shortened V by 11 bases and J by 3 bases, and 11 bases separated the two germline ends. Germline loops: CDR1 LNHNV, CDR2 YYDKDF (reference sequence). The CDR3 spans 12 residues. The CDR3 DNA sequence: TGTGCCGTTACGGAGGGCTACAATGAGCAGTTCTTC. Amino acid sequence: CAVTEGYNEQFF.

The CDR3 nucleotides are TGTGCCAGTACTCTGACATCCTACACCGGGGAGCTGTTTTTT. As protein: CASTLTSYTGELFF. The rearrangement uses TRBV19 and TRBJ2-2; D not certain. The germline gives CDR1 LNHDA, CDR2 SQIVND (reference sequence). The CDR3 spans 14 residues. With 7 bases removed from V and 3 bases from J, the gap between germline ends came to 12 bases.

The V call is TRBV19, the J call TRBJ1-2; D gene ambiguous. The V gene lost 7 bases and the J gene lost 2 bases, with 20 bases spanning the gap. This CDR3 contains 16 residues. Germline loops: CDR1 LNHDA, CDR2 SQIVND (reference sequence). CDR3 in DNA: TGTGCCAGTACCTTTCGGACTGACGCGACGAACTATGGCTACACCTTC. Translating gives CASTFRTDATNYGYTF.

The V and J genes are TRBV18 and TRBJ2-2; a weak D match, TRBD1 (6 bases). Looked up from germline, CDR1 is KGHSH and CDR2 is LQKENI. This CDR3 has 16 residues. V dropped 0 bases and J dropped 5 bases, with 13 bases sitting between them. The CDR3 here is CASSPPGGPLTGELFF. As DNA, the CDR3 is TGTGCCAGCTCACCACCAGGGGGACCGTTAACCGGGGAGCTGTTTTTT.

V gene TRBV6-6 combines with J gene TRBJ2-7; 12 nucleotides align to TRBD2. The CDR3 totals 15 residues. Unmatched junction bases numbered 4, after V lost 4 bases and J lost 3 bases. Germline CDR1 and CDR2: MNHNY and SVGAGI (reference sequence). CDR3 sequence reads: CASSSPTSGSYEQYF. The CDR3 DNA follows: TGTGCCAGCAGTTCCCCGACTAGCGGGAGCTACGAGCAGTACTTC.

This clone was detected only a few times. CDR3 coding DNA: TGTGCCAGCAGCCGGGACGAACAATCGGGGGGTGAGCAGTTCTTC. Its protein is CASSRDEQSGGEQFF. This chain joins TRBV3-1 (or the pseudogene TRBV3-2) and TRBJ2-1, with 7 bases fitting TRBD2. With V trimmed by 4 bases and J by 9 bases, 12 bases remained unmatched. The CDR3 totals 15 residues. CDR1 and CDR2 (germline): LGHDT, YNNKEL (reference sequence).

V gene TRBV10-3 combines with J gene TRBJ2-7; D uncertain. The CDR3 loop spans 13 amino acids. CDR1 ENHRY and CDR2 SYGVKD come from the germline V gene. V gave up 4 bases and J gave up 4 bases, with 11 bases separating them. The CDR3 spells CAISVDTRYEQYF. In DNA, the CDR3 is TGTGCCATCAGTGTCGACACGAGATACGAGCAGTACTTC.